Listed here are 19 T cell receptor beta chains from one sample, sequenced in a study of Graves' ophthalmopathy and Graves' hyperthyroidism. RNA transcripts were the source from which TCR beta CDR3 regions were amplified. Investigators did first-round RT-PCR with HTBI primers, then second-round multiplex PCR. MiXCR, run by TCRdb on the multiplex PCR reads, gives a single entry per CDR3 protein. The sample holds roughly 480,000 distinct CDR3 sequences, 13% to 15% seen once. The sequencing input was blood. These receptor sequences come from a woman between 25 and 40 years old with Graves' ophthalmopathy.

The chain is built from TRBV27 and TRBJ2-7; no firm D call. The CDR3 has 11 residues. The germline gives CDR1 MNHEY, CDR2 SMNVEV (reference sequence). Trimming removed 4 bases at V and 7 bases at J, with 8 bases between. Here the CDR3 DNA reads TGTGCCAGCAGTTCTCCGATTGAGCAGTACTTC. As protein: CASSSPIEQYF.

This clonotype was picked up many times. The CDR3 region is CASSFADSSGTGAFYEQYF. The DNA for the CDR3 is TGTGCCAGCAGCTTCGCCGACAGTTCCGGGACAGGGGCCTTCTACGAGCAGTACTTC. The gene calls are TRBV7-2 and TRBJ2-7; TRBD1 aligns across 10 bases. The CDR3 contains 19 residues. J lost 3 bases, V lost 3 bases, and 17 bases had no gene match. Germline V gene data show CDR1 as SGHTA and CDR2 as FQGNSA.

This clonotype showed up many times. An end of the junction differs from the germline gene, which may be a read error. The gene calls are TRBV9 and TRBJ1-1, with a tentative D call TRBD1 (6 bases). Germline V gives CDR1 SGDLS, CDR2 YYNGEE. The CDR3 has 14 residues. The CDR3 nucleotides are TGTGCCGGCAGCGTAGGAGGCAGGGGAACTGAAGCTTTCTTT. Translation gives CAGSVGGRGTEAFF.

In its sample, this clonotype was seen many times. The rearrangement links TRBV7-2 to TRBJ2-5, with D perhaps matching TRBD1 or TRBD2 (5 bases each). Trimming removed 2 bases from V and 7 bases from J, with 20 bases in between. CDR1 SGHTA and CDR2 FQGNSA come from the germline V gene. This CDR3 has 16 residues. The CDR3 sequence: CASSLLRGRVKGTQYF. The CDR3 DNA sequence: TGTGCCAGCAGCTTATTACGGGGCAGGGTTAAGGGGACCCAGTACTTC.

In the case of this clonotype: A read error is possible here, since a much larger clone lies one base away. This chain links TRBV6-2 or TRBV6-3 with TRBJ2-4, with D perhaps TRBD1 or TRBD2 (6 bases each). The V gene lost 6 bases and the J gene lost 0 bases, with 9 bases spanning the gap. Germline loops: CDR1 MNHEY, CDR2 SVGEGT. The CDR3 runs to 14 residues. The CDR3 DNA sequence: TGTGCCAGCAGCAGGGGACTAGCCAAAAACATTCAGTACTTC. It specifies CASSRGLAKNIQYF.

A remark on this clonotype: A much more abundant neighbour one base away suggests this may be a read error. The V call is TRBV4-2, the J call TRBJ2-7; possible D gene TRBD2, 7 bases. In germline, CDR1 is LGHNA, CDR2 YNFKEQ. Trimming removed 4 bases at V and 2 bases at J, with 12 bases between. This CDR3 comprises 14 residues. CDR3 coding DNA: TGTGCCAGCAGCCGAGCGGGACATCCCTACGAGCAGTACTTC. Amino acids: CASSRAGHPYEQYF.

This clonotype was observed a single time. This sequence joins TRBV20-1 and TRBJ2-7, with 8 bases lining up with TRBD1. Germline loops: CDR1 DFQATT, CDR2 SNEGSKA (reference sequence). This CDR3 has 14 amino acids. V trimming: 6 bases; J trimming: 1 base; junction bases outside the gene matches: 8. CDR3 DNA sequence: TGCAGTGCCGACAGGGGAGATATTTCCTACGAGCAGTACTTC. It encodes CSADRGDISYEQYF.

There are many counts of this clonotype. The chain has TRBV6-5 and TRBJ2-2, with no clear D. V shed 4 bases and J shed 6 bases, with 12 bases lying between them. This CDR3 spans 14 amino acids. Per the germline V gene, CDR1 is MNHEY and CDR2 is SVGAGI. The CDR3 bases are TGTGCCAGCAGTTCTTACGTTGGCGCCGGGGAGCTGTTTTTT. It translates to CASSSYVGAGELFF.

The genes are TRBV11-1 and TRBJ2-7, with D possibly matching TRBD2 (6 bases). The V gene lost 10 bases and the J gene lost 0 bases, with 16 bases spanning the gap. The length of the CDR3 is 14 residues. Per the germline V gene, CDR1 is SGHAT and CDR2 is FQDESV (reference sequence). The CDR3 region is CATAWGLGSYEQYF. The CDR3 bases are TGTGCCACCGCTTGGGGACTGGGCTCCTACGAGCAGTACTTC.

There are many counts of this clonotype. The chain recombines TRBV2 with TRBJ2-5, with D unclear. The CDR3 is made up of 11 amino acids. CDR1 SNHLY and CDR2 FYNNEI come from the germline V gene. V gave up 5 bases and J gave up 5 bases, with 6 bases separating them. The CDR3 nucleotides are TGTGCCAGCAGTCGAACCGAGACCCAGTACTTC. Translating it yields CASSRTETQYF.

This clonotype was seen many times. The V call is TRBV5-1, the J call TRBJ1-1; D possibly corresponds to TRBD1 (5 bases). V dropped 3 bases and J dropped 1 base, with 10 bases sitting between them. Germline assignment: CDR1 SGHRS and CDR2 YFSETQ. This CDR3 is built from 14 residues. CDR3 residues: CASSSGHENTEAFF. CDR3 nucleotides: TGCGCCAGCAGCTCAGGACATGAGAACACTGAAGCTTTCTTT.

At least ten counts were recorded for this clonotype. The genes are TRBV27 and TRBJ2-2; TRBD2 is a possible D gene (5 bases). This CDR3 region has 12 residues. Germline loops: CDR1 MNHEY, CDR2 SMNVEV (reference sequence). With 5 bases removed from V and 8 bases from J, the gap between germline ends came to 9 bases. The CDR3 DNA sequence: TGTGCCAGCAGTCCGGTAGCGGGGGAGCTGTTTTTT. It codes for CASSPVAGELFF.

This clonotype was seen ten or more times. The CDR3 DNA sequence: TGTGCCACCAGTGATCCCGGACTAGCGGGATACCAAGAGACCCAGTACTTC. Residues: CATSDPGLAGYQETQYF. The genes are TRBV24-1 and TRBJ2-5, with TRBD2 identical over 12 bases. This CDR3 region has 17 residues. The V gene end was trimmed by 3 bases and the J gene end by 0 bases; junction bases not matched to a gene: 4. Germline-derived CDR1 and CDR2 are KGHDR and SFDVKD.

This chain links TRBV27 with TRBJ1-6, with a weak D call TRBD1 (5 bases). The CDR3 is 15 residues long. V lost 5 bases to trimming and J lost 6 bases, with 14 bases between them. Germline V gene lookup returns CDR1 MNHEY and CDR2 SMNVEV (reference sequence). The CDR3 here is CASSDLTGLNSPLHF. The CDR3 region has the DNA TGTGCCAGCAGTGACCTCACAGGACTTAATTCACCCCTCCACTTT.

This clonotype was seen repeatedly, ten times or more. The chain recombines TRBV6-5 with TRBJ2-7, with TRBD1 identical over 8 bases. Trimming at V came to 4 bases and at J to 2 bases, leaving 7 bases not matched to a gene. The CDR3 contains 15 residues. CDR1 is MNHEY, CDR2 SVGAGI, per germline. The CDR3 DNA reads as TGTGCCAGCAGTTCCCCCGAGACAGGGGCCTACGAGCAGTACTTC. Protein: CASSSPETGAYEQYF.

This clonotype was found many times. This rearrangement joins TRBV7-2 to TRBJ1-2; tentative D call: TRBD1 (5 bases). The CDR3 has 15 amino acids. The germline CDR1 and CDR2 sequences are SGHTA and FQGNSA. V lost 5 bases and J 3 bases, leaving 16 bases between the germline ends. CDR3 coding DNA: TGTGCCAGCAGCGTAACGGGGACTGCTTACTATGGCTACACCTTC. Its translation is CASSVTGTAYYGYTF.

This clonotype was counted a few times. V usage is TRBV11-2 and J usage is TRBJ2-7; 8 nucleotides align to TRBD2. The CDR3 has 11 residues. CDR1 and CDR2 from the germline V gene are SGHAT and FQNNGV. V trimming: 7 bases; J trimming: 7 bases; junction bases outside the gene matches: 3. In DNA, the CDR3 is TGTGCCAGCACGGGAGGGGTTGAGCAGTACTTC. Encoded protein: CASTGGVEQYF.

The chain carries TRBV6-1 and TRBJ2-2, with 9 bases lining up with TRBD1. The J segment lost 3 bases and the V segment lost 5 bases, leaving 4 bases of the junction unmatched. The CDR3 is 15 amino acids. CDR1 MNHNS and CDR2 SASEGT come from the germline V gene. CDR3 sequence reads: CASSRDREDTGELFF. CDR3 DNA: TGTGCCAGCAGTCGGGACAGGGAGGACACCGGGGAGCTGTTTTTT.

This clonotype showed up many times. The chain combines TRBV5-1 with TRBJ1-1; tentatively, D is TRBD1 (6 bases). With 0 bases removed from V and 5 bases from J, the gap between germline ends came to 14 bases. Germline V lookup: CDR1 SGHRS, CDR2 YFSETQ. The CDR3 length is 15 residues. CDR3 region: CASSLVRPQGTEAFF. For the CDR3, the DNA is TGCGCCAGCAGCTTGGTCCGCCCCCAGGGGACTGAAGCTTTCTTT.